Listed below are T cell receptor beta chains from one sample, sequenced in a study of blood T cells in healthy people across ages. TCRdb reanalysed the 5' RACE reads using MiXCR and keeps one entry per CDR3 protein. The repertoire has 650,000 to 700,000 distinct CDR3 sequences, 52% of them found once; the top ten carry roughly 14%. Sequenced input: blood. These receptors came from a woman aged 80 or over in good health. CDR3s include the opening cysteine and the closing phenylalanine or tryptophan. A D gene is named only where the DNA matches it firmly. Clone size appears in some rows only: once, few, many, or a class for an expanded clone.

d_call	v_call	j_call	clone_size	cdr3_aa	cdr3_nt
.	TRBV25-1	TRBJ1-2	.	CASSEPFTGYTF	TGTGCCAGCAGTGAGCCTTTTACGGGCTACACCTTC
TRBD2	TRBV3-1	TRBJ2-5	.	CASSQTSGDIQETQYF	TGTGCCAGCAGCCAAACTAGCGGGGACATACAAGAGACCCAGTACTTC
.	TRBV4-1	TRBJ2-7	many	CASSQDRVLYEQYF	TGCGCCAGCAGCCAAGATAGAGTCCTCTACGAGCAGTACTTC
TRBD1	TRBV5-1	TRBJ2-7	many	CASSLSPGQGGSEQYF	TGCGCCAGCAGCCTAAGTCCGGGACAGGGGGGGTCCGAGCAGTACTTC
TRBD2	TRBV7-8	TRBJ2-5	.	CASSLVAGGRETQYF	TGTGCCAGCAGCTTAGTAGCGGGGGGTCGAGAGACCCAGTACTTC
TRBD1	TRBV20-1	TRBJ2-5	many	CSPQNTGEETQYF	TGCAGTCCACAGAACACAGGGGAAGAGACCCAGTACTTC
.	TRBV6-2/TRBV6-3	TRBJ2-6	.	CASSPLPGPSGANVLTF	TGTGCCAGCAGTCCTCTCCCAGGGCCCTCTGGGGCCAACGTCCTGACTTTC
TRBD2	TRBV9	TRBJ2-3	few	CASSGLAEGTDTQYF	TGTGCCAGCAGCGGACTAGCGGAGGGCACAGATACGCAGTATTTT
TRBD2	TRBV11-1	TRBJ2-7	many	CASSLRTSGSYEQYF	TGTGCCAGCAGCCTTAGGACTAGCGGGAGTTACGAGCAGTACTTC
.	TRBV12-3/TRBV12-4	TRBJ1-5	many	CASNRDTSQPQHF	TGTGCCAGCAACCGGGACACTAGTCAGCCCCAGCATTTT
.	TRBV7-2	TRBJ1-1	many	CASSSAGHIGTEAFF	TGTGCCAGCAGCTCCGCGGGACACATCGGCACTGAAGCTTTCTTT
.	TRBV7-2	TRBJ2-7	many	CASSLGPADLNYEQYF	TGTGCCAGCAGCTTAGGACCGGCGGACCTTAATTACGAGCAGTACTTC
TRBD2	TRBV20-1	TRBJ2-7	many	CSAREGTSGYEQYF	TGCAGTGCTAGAGAAGGGACTAGCGGCTACGAGCAGTACTTC
TRBD1	TRBV2	TRBJ2-1	many	CASSFEAGTGGRDEQFF	TGTGCCAGCAGTTTCGAAGCGGGGACAGGGGGTAGGGATGAGCAGTTCTTC
.	TRBV2	TRBJ1-3	.	CASSASDGTGNTIYF	TGTGCCAGCAGCGCATCGGACGGAACTGGAAACACCATATATTTT
TRBD2	TRBV7-8	TRBJ2-1	many	CASSLHLAVEQFF	TGTGCCAGCAGCTTACACCTAGCGGTTGAGCAGTTCTTC
.	TRBV24-1	TRBJ2-3	many	CATSKQDTDTQYF	TGTGCCACCAGCAAGCAAGACACAGATACGCAGTATTTT
.	TRBV28	TRBJ1-5	many	CASRERSSQPQHF	TGTGCCAGCAGAGAACGATCGTCTCAGCCCCAGCATTTT
TRBD2	TRBV20-1	TRBJ2-3	.	CSATPLAGGTDTQYF	TGCAGTGCTACCCCACTAGCGGGAGGCACAGATACGCAGTATTTT
.	TRBV29-1	TRBJ2-4	.	CSGGNTPTREQYF	TGCAGCGGGGGAAACACCCCAACTCGAGAGCAGTACTTC
TRBD2	TRBV2	TRBJ2-3	.	CASEDSGGASTDTQYF	TGTGCCAGCGAAGATAGCGGGGGTGCTAGCACAGATACGCAGTATTTT
.	TRBV7-9	TRBJ2-3	.	CASSSTGVTQYF	TGTGCCAGCAGCTCCACCGGGGTTACGCAGTATTTT
.	TRBV7-3	TRBJ2-1	.	CASSHGRSYNEQFF	TGTGCCAGCAGCCATGGGCGGAGTTACAATGAGCAGTTCTTC
TRBD2	TRBV27	TRBJ2-7	.	CASSFSGSLYEQYF	TGTGCCAGCAGTTTTAGCGGGAGTTTATACGAGCAGTACTTC
.	TRBV12-3/TRBV12-4	TRBJ2-1	few	CASTRDGSSYNEQFF	TGTGCCAGCACCAGGGACGGGAGCTCCTACAATGAGCAGTTCTTC
TRBD1	TRBV7-9	TRBJ2-3	many	CASSLGDRGTRTQYF	TGTGCCAGCAGCTTAGGGGACAGGGGAACCCGTACGCAGTATTTT
.	TRBV5-1	TRBJ2-7	few	CASSSGGLAGRYDEQYF	TGCGCCAGCAGTTCAGGGGGCTTAGCGGGAAGGTACGACGAGCAGTACTTC
.	TRBV6-5	TRBJ2-3	.	CASRGVGRGKDTQYF	TGTGCCAGCAGGGGAGTTGGCAGGGGAAAAGATACGCAGTATTTT
TRBD2	TRBV11-2	TRBJ2-2	.	CASSLVWGGEAGELFF	TGTGCCAGCAGCTTAGTTTGGGGGGGGGAAGCCGGGGAGCTGTTTTTT
TRBD1	TRBV20-1	TRBJ2-7	many	CSARHGTANYEQYF	TGCAGTGCTAGACATGGGACAGCCAACTACGAGCAGTACTTC
.	TRBV6-2/TRBV6-3	TRBJ1-6	.	CASSYPGLGSPLHF	TGTGCCAGCAGTTACCCCGGACTTGGTTCACCCCTCCACTTT
.	TRBV7-9	TRBJ1-4	few	CASSFNGAREKLFF	TGTGCCAGCAGCTTTAATGGGGCACGGGAAAAACTGTTTTTT
.	TRBV7-9	TRBJ2-7	once	CASSLRSGDYEQYF	TGTGCCAGCAGCTTGAGATCCGGCGACTACGAGCAGTACTTC
.	TRBV5-1	TRBJ2-1	many	CASSLGPESSEQFF	TGCGCCAGCAGCTTGGGTCCCGAATCCAGTGAGCAGTTCTTC
TRBD1	TRBV7-2	TRBJ1-2	.	CASSHKPGQLFIGGYTF	TGTGCCAGCAGCCATAAACCGGGACAGCTATTTATTGGTGGCTACACCTTC
.	TRBV20-1	TRBJ2-5	many	CSARDRQETQYF	TGCAGTGCTAGAGATCGACAAGAGACCCAGTACTTC
.	TRBV7-2	TRBJ2-3	.	CASSSQGGPTDTQYF	TGTGCCAGCAGCTCACAAGGAGGACCCACAGATACGCAGTATTTT
.	TRBV4-2	TRBJ1-2	once	CASSLRRGTTYGYTF	TGTGCCAGCAGTCTTCGAAGGGGAACTACCTATGGCTACACCTTC
TRBD1	TRBV28	TRBJ2-7	.	CASSLSWDRDHEQYF	TGTGCCAGCAGTTTAAGTTGGGACAGGGACCACGAGCAGTACTTC
TRBD1	TRBV27	TRBJ2-7	.	CASGLRDRGFSYEQYF	TGTGCCAGCGGCCTTCGGGACAGGGGGTTTTCCTACGAGCAGTACTTC
.	TRBV25-1	TRBJ2-1	many	CASSEPTGSLFNNEQFF	TGTGCCAGCAGTGAACCGACAGGATCCCTATTCAACAATGAGCAGTTCTTC
TRBD2	TRBV5-1	TRBJ2-7	.	CASSLAPSGRASTYEQYF	TGCGCCAGCAGCTTGGCCCCTAGCGGGAGGGCCAGTACCTACGAGCAGTACTTC
.	TRBV7-3	TRBJ2-1	.	CASSPTGEHEQFF	TGTGCCAGCAGCCCAACGGGGGAACATGAGCAGTTCTTC
.	TRBV27	TRBJ2-2	.	CASRGSAGELFF	TGTGCCAGCCGTGGTTCTGCCGGGGAGCTGTTTTTT
TRBD2	TRBV15	TRBJ2-1	many	CATSRDFIGGLAPSNEQFF	TGTGCCACCAGCAGAGATTTTATAGGGGGACTAGCGCCATCCAATGAGCAGTTCTTC
.	TRBV6-5	TRBJ1-5	few	CASSYDRYQPQHF	TGTGCCAGCAGTTACGACAGATATCAGCCCCAGCATTTT
TRBD1	TRBV3-1	TRBJ2-1	many	CASSRGDRGEQFF	TGTGCCAGCAGCCGAGGCGACAGGGGTGAGCAGTTCTTC
.	TRBV28	TRBJ2-7	.	CASTPGGTRNEQYF	TGTGCCAGCACCCCGGGTGGGACCAGAAACGAGCAGTACTTC
.	TRBV20-1	TRBJ2-1	many	CSAIGLEQFF	TGCAGTGCGATAGGATTAGAGCAGTTCTTC
TRBD1	TRBV2	TRBJ1-1	few	CASGTGDRDTEAFF	TGTGCCAGCGGGACAGGGGACCGGGATACTGAAGCTTTCTTT
.	TRBV25-1	TRBJ2-1	.	CASSGDGYNEQFF	TGTGCCAGCTCGGGGGACGGATACAATGAGCAGTTCTTC
.	TRBV11-1	TRBJ2-5	.	CASKAPASAYQETQYF	TGTGCCAGCAAGGCCCCCGCTAGCGCTTACCAAGAGACCCAGTACTTC
.	TRBV5-1	TRBJ2-1	.	CASSGDTAGEQFF	TGCGCCAGCAGCGGGGATACAGCGGGTGAGCAGTTCTTC
TRBD1	TRBV29-1	TRBJ2-1	many	CSVQRDRGYNEQFF	TGCAGCGTCCAAAGGGACAGGGGTTACAATGAGCAGTTCTTC